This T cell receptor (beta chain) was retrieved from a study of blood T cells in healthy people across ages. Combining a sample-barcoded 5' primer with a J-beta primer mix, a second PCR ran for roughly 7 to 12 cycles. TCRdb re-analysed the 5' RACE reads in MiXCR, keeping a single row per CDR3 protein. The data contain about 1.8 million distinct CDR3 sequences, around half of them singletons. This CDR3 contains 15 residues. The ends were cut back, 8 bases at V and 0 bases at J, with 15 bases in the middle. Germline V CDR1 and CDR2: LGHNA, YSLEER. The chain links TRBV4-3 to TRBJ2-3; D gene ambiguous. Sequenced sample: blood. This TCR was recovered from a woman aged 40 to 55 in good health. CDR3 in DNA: TGCGCCAGCTCCAAATTACCGACTAGCACAGATACGCAGTATTTT. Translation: CASSKLPTSTDTQYF.